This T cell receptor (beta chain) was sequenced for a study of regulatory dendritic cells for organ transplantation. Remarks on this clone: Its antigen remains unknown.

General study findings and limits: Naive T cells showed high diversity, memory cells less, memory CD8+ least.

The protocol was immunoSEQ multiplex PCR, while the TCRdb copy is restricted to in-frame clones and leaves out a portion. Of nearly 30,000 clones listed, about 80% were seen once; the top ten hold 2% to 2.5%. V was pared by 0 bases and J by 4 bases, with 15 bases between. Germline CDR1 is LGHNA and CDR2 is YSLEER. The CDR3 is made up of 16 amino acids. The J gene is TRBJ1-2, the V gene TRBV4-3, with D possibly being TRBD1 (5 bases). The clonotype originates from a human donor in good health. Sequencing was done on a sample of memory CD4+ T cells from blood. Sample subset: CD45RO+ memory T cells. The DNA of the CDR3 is TGCGCCAGCAGCCAAGATCCCGTTGGGGCCCTCTATGGCTACACCTTC. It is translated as CASSQDPVGALYGYTF.